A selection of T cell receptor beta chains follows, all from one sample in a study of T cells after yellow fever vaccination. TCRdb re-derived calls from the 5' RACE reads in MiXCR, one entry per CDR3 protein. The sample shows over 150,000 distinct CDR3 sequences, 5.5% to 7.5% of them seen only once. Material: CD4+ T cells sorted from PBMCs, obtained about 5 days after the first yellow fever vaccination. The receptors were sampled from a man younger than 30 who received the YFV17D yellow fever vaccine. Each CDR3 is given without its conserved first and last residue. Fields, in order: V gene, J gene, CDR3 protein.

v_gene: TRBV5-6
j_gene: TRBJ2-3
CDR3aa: ASSWDRGPVTDTQY

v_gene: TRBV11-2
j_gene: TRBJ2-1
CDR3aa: ASSLRQGHNEQF

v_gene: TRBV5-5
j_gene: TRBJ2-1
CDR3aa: ASSLEGWTYNEQF

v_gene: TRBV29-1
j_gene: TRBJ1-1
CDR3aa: SVRRVSGTEAF

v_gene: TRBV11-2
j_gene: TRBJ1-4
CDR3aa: ASSLAPGANEKLF

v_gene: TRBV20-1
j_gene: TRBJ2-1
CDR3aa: SARTGLAYNEQF

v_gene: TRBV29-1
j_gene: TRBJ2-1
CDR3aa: SVTEAYNEQF

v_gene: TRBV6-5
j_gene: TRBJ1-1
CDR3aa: ASSYFGQGRAF

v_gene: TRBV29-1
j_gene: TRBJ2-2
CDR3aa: SVVPSGGENTGELF

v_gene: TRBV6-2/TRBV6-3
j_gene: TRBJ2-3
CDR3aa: ASSYVSPADTQY

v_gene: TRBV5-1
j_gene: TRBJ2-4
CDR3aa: ASSFEGTTIQY

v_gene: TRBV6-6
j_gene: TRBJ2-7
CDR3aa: ASSYEGVQY

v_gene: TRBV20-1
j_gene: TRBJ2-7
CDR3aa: SASSPGATYEQY

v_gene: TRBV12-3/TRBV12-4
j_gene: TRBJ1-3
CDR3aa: ASSSDRGAGNTIY

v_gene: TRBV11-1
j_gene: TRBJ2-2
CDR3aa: ASRLGGAGDGELF

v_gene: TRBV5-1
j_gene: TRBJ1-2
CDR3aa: ASSVTGLKSYGYT

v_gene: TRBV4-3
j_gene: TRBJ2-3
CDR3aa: ASSQDWGDTQY

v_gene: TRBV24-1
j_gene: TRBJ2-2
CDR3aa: ATSPAGRANTGELF

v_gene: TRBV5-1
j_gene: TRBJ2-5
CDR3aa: ASGPGQGIRETQY

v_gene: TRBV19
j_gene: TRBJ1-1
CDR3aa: ASRDRYGTEAF

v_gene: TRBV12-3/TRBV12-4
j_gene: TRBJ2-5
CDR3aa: ASKIAGETQY

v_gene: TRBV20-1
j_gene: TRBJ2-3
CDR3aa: STPPGAGGTDTQY

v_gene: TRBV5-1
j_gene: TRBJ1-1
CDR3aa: ASSLAGDTEAF

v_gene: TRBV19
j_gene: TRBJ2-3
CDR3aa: ASSIITSGSDTQY

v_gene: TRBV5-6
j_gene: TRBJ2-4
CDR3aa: ASSPGLALDLTGNIQY

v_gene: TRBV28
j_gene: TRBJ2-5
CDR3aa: ASSRGTETQY

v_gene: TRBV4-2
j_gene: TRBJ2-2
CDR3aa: ASSRTGGTGELF

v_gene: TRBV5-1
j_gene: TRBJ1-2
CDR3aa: ASRTETSGYT

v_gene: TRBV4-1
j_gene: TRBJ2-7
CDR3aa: ASSHEPQGGSYEQY

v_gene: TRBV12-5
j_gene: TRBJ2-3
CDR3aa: ASGLVPNTDTQY

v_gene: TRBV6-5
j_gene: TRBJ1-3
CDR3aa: ASSWGRTPVSGNTIY

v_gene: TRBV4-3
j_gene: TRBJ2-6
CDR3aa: ASSNRGSRSGANVLT

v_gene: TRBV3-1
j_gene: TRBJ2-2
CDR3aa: ASSQHRQDTGELF

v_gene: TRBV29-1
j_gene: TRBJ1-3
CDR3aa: SGAQGAGGNTIY

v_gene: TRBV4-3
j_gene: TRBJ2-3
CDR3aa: ASSQDRRRRFTDTQY

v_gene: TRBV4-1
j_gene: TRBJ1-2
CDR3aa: ASLGRLNTNYGYT

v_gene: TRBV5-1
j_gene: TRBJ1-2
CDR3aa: ASRILEGGVNYGYT

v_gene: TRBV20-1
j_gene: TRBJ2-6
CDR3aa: SARDVSGANVLT

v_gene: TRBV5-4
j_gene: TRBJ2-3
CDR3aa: ASSPEAGTDTQY

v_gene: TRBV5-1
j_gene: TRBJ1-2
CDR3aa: ASSLFGGDLDYGYT

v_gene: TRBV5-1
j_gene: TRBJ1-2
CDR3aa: ASSFAGGLYGYT

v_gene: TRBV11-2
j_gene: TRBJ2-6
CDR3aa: ASSSIAGGKDSGANVLT

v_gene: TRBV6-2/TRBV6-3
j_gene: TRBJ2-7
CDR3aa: ASSYSMVHEQS

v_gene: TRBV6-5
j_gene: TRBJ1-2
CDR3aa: ASLQGQFPNYGYT